The T cell receptor beta chain under discussion was sequenced for a study of human T cells and chemical hapten exposure. MiXCR was run by TCRdb on the RACE reads, yielding one entry per CDR3 protein. The sample contains 120,000 to 150,000 distinct CDR3 sequences, about an eighth of which appear only once. V lost 2 bases, J lost 0 bases, and 5 bases lay in between. The CDR3 totals 13 residues. At least ten counts were recorded for this clonotype. As for time point: patch test 2, 6 weeks after DPC sensitization. Treatment here: therapeutic diphenylcyclopropenone sensitization with weekly scalp DPC. This receptor was taken from a woman aged 50 to 60 with alopecia areata. Some clones in this sample may be carry-over from other donors' samples. The V and J genes are TRBV12-3 or TRBV12-4 and TRBJ2-7; the D is unclear. The sample consisted of whole blood, taken in connection with sensitization to the hapten diphenylcyclopropenone (DPC). CDR3 amino acids: CASSLTVSYEQYF. In nucleotides, the CDR3 is TGTGCCAGCAGTTTAACAGTCTCCTACGAGCAGTACTTC.